The T cell receptor beta chain under discussion was sequenced for a study of T cell changes during pregnancy in multiple sclerosis. V was clipped by 6 bases and J by 1 base, with 13 bases between them. Germline V gives CDR1 SGHKS, CDR2 YYEKEE (reference sequence). The CDR3 totals 14 residues. Only in-frame clones appear in the TCRdb table, and some are missing; sequencing was by immunoSEQ multiplex PCR. The sample records over 90,000 clones, about 90% being singletons. The chain employs TRBV5-5 and TRBJ2-5; D gene unclear. The source is a female donor with multiple sclerosis, enrolled in a pregnancy study. The input for sequencing was peripheral blood, taken after pregnancy. The CDR3 region is CASTLVASQETQYF. The CDR3 nucleotides are TGTGCCAGCACCCTCGTAGCTTCCCAAGAGACCCAGTACTTC.